This T cell receptor (beta chain) was sequenced during a study of OX40 agonist ivuxolimab in advanced cancers. Study summary: Those treated in dose escalation had hepatocellular carcinoma, melanoma, renal cell cancer or head and neck cancer.

This CDR3 has 14 residues. The V gene's germline CDR1 is LGHNA and CDR2 YNFKEQ. Unmatched junction bases numbered 8, after V lost 8 bases and J lost 5 bases. Only in-frame clones appear in the TCRdb table, and some are missing; sequencing was by immunoSEQ multiplex PCR. The sample has 60,000 to 65,000 clones; roughly 90% are singletons. The source is an adult with an advanced solid tumor such as melanoma, head and neck, liver or kidney cancer. The sequenced sample was CD4+ or CD8+ T cells sorted from blood, obtained in a trial of the OX40 agonist ivuxolimab. The rearrangement links TRBV4-2 to TRBJ2-7, with TRBD1 matching over 11 bases. Written as DNA, the CDR3 is TGTGCCAGCTCCCGGGACAGGGGGGTCAACGAGCAGTACTTC. Residues: CASSRDRGVNEQYF.